The clone carrying this T cell receptor (beta chain) was found once. The germline gives CDR1 ENHRY, CDR2 SYGVKD. V lost 5 bases to trimming and J lost 6 bases; unmatched junction nucleotides: 6. CDR3 length: 14 amino acids. These data come from a study of cytomegalovirus exposure and HLA in healthy donors. PCR amplification relied on 60 Vbeta primers (plus 13 Jbeta primers). The data were produced by immunoSEQ multiplex PCR, yet TCRdb's version contains in-frame clones alone and is incomplete. The data contain 150,000 to 200,000 clones, just over 75% of them seen just once; the ten biggest clones take up 1.9%.

What was sequenced was PBMCs. This sequence was found in a man aged 30 to 39 in good health and CMV-seronegative. The rearrangement joins TRBV10-3 to TRBJ2-7; 11 positions agree with TRBD2. CDR3 residues: CAISTLAGVTEQYF. The CDR3 DNA sequence: TGTGCCATCAGTACACTAGCGGGAGTTACCGAGCAGTACTTC.